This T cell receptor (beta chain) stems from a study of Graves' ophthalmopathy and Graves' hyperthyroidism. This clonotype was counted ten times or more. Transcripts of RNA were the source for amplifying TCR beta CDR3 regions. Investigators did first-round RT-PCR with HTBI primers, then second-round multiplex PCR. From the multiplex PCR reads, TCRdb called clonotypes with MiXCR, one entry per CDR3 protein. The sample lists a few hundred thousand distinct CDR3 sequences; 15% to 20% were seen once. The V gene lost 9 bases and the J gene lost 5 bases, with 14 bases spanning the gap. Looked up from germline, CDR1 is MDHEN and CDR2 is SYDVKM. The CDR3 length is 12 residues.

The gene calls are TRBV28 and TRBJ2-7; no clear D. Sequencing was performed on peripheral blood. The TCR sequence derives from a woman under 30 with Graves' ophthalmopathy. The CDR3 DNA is TGTGCCAGTCGAAATCTCGGAAACGAGCAGTACTTC. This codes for CASRNLGNEQYF.